This T cell receptor (beta chain) was identified in a study of shared clonotypes between healthy human individuals. The length of the CDR3 is 17 residues. The germline gives CDR1 SGHNT, CDR2 YENEEA. Trimming took 3 bases from V and 0 from J, leaving 16 bases between them. The study drew all its donors from Caucasian adults living in Nashville, Tennessee. Authors' data handling: Filtering differed because ImmunoSEQ produced junction-only sequences that carried no quality scores. Using immunoSEQ multiplex PCR, the repertoire was profiled, and TCRdb retains in-frame clones only, with some absent. V and J calls and clone size come straight from that table; D and trimming were deduced from the DNA. The repertoire holds 2 million to 3 million clones, with roughly 93% as singletons.

The V and J genes are TRBV11-3 and TRBJ2-3; possibly TRBD1 for D (6 bases). The sample comprised naive CD4+ T cells from PBMCs. As to subset: CD45RA+ positively selected. The clonotype originates from a man aged 18 to 29 in good health. Some clones in this sample may be carry-over from other donors' samples. CDR3 nucleotide sequence: TGTGCCAGCAGCTTGTCGACGGGGACACCTAGCACAGATACGCAGTATTTT. This codes for CASSLSTGTPSTDTQYF.